This T cell receptor beta chain was retrieved from a study of blood T cell repertoires in COVID-19. On the study more broadly: Specimens from acute and convalescent COVID-19 originated in the United States, Italy and Spain. T cells, B-cell-depleted T cells, or PBMCs provided the cDNA or gDNA that served as material.

CDR1 and CDR2 (germline): GTSNPN, SVGIG (reference sequence). The trim removed 5 bases at V and 9 bases at J, leaving 7 bases unmatched. CDR3 length: 13 amino acids. This clone was recorded only once. Patients of the Seattle cohort, enrolled during active infection, were followed longitudinally. Per the original methods: Counts of nucleated cells, estimated from reference gene primer amplification, were obtained. Profiled with immunoSEQ multiplex PCR; TCRdb holds only in-frame clones, not every one. V, J and clone size are taken as reported in that table, and D and trimming were inferred from the DNA itself. The table includes about 500,000 clones, less than 90% detected once.

The source is a woman aged 50 to 60 with COVID-19, enrolled during active disease. The sequenced sample consisted of peripheral blood. The V and J genes are TRBV30 and TRBJ2-1, with 10 bases that match TRBD1. DNA of the CDR3: TGTGCCTGGGAGGGGACAGGGGTGGGTGAGCAGTTCTTC. It translates to CAWEGTGVGEQFF. The full variable domain, in which reference TRBV30 and TRBJ2-1 provide the parts outside the CDR3, is SQTIHQWPATLVQPVGSPLSLECTVEGTSNPNLYWYRQAAGRGLQLLFYSVGIGQISSEVPQNLSASRPQDRQFILSSKKLLLSDSGFYLCAWEGTGVGEQFFGPGTRLTVL.